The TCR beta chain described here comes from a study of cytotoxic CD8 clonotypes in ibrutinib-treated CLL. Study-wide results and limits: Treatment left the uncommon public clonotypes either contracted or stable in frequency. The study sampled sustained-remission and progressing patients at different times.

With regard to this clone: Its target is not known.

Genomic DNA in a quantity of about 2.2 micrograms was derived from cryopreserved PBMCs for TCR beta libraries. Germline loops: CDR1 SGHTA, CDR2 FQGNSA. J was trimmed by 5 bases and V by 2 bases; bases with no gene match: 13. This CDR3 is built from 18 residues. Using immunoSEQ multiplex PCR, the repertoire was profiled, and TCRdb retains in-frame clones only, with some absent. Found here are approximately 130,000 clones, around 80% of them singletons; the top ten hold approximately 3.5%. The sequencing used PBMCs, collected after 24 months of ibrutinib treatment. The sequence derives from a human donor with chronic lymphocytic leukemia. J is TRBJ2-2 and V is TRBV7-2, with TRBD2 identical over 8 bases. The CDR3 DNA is TGTGCCAGCAGCTTATTTCGCGGGGGGACAAAAGGGACCGGGGAGCTGTTTTTT. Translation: CASSLFRGGTKGTGELFF.